This T cell receptor beta chain was profiled in a study of blood T cell repertoires in COVID-19. Overall study: PBMCs, B-cell-depleted T cells, or T cells were the source of the cDNA or gDNA that made up the material.

This clone has only one observation. Germline CDR1 reads KGHSH; CDR2 reads LQKENI. This CDR3 has 13 amino acids. V gave up 5 bases and J gave up 4 bases; unmatched junction bases: 3. Authors' methods: Reference gene primer amplification gave nucleated cell count estimates. Profiling relied on immunoSEQ multiplex PCR, and the TCRdb table lists in-frame clones only, not all of them. V and J calls plus clone size are reproduced from that table; the DNA served to infer D and trimming. The sample contains some 240,000 clones, around 83% of which appear only once. This sequence originates from a woman in her 70s with COVID-19, enrolled during active disease. The chain recombines TRBV18 with TRBJ2-5; 8 nucleotides agree with TRBD1. Sequencing was performed on peripheral blood. CDR3: CASSSRGLETQYF. CDR3 DNA sequence: TGTGCCAGCTCATCCAGGGGGCTAGAGACCCAGTACTTC. Full variable domain (missing parts from reference TRBV18 and TRBJ2-5): NAGVMQNPRHLVRRRGQEARLRCSPMKGHSHVYWYRQLPEEGLKFMVYLQKENIIDESGMPKERFSAEFPKEGPSILRIQQVVRGDSAAYFCASSSRGLETQYFGPGTRLLVL.